These 24 T cell receptor beta chains share one sample of origin, sequenced in a study of T cell responses to AZD1222 COVID-19 vaccine. Profiled with immunoSEQ multiplex PCR; TCRdb holds only in-frame clones, not every one. Here the sample spans approximately 130,000 clones, over 90% being singletons. The sequencing used peripheral blood, collected on day 0 of AZD1222 vaccination. These receptors all stem from an adult in good health.

V gene TRBV7-9 combines with J gene TRBJ1-1; no definite D call. Trimming cost V 5 bases and J 0 bases, with 13 bases left between them. Germline V gene sequence: CDR1 SEHNR, CDR2 FQNEAQ (reference sequence). This CDR3 comprises 15 residues. As DNA, the CDR3 is TGTGCCAGCAGCCCATGGGCCAGGATGAACACTGAAGCTTTCTTT. It is translated as CASSPWARMNTEAFF.

The rearrangement uses TRBV7-8 and TRBJ2-4; the match to TRBD2 covers 10 bases. Germline loops: CDR1 SGHVS, CDR2 FQNEAQ. The CDR3 is made up of 19 amino acids. With 0 bases clipped from V and 0 bases from J, the junction kept 8 bases outside the gene matches. CDR3 region: CASSLARTSGLIAKNIQYF. The CDR3 DNA follows: TGTGCCAGCAGCTTAGCACGGACTAGCGGACTCATAGCCAAAAACATTCAGTACTTC.

This sequence joins TRBV6-5 and TRBJ2-1; 15 bases are shared with TRBD2. V was pared by 5 bases and J by 15 bases, with 8 bases of the junction left unmatched. The CDR3 is made up of 14 amino acids. Germline V gene sequence: CDR1 MNHEY, CDR2 SVGAGI. The CDR3 sequence: CASSRTSGGASAFF. CDR3 DNA: TGTGCCAGCAGTCGGACTAGCGGGGGGGCCTCGGCGTTCTTC.

The gene calls are TRBV5-1 and TRBJ2-3, with D possibly matching TRBD1 (6 bases). The CDR3 runs 14 residues. The V end lost 0 bases, the J end lost 4 bases, and 9 bases lay between the germline ends. The germline V gene encodes CDR1 SGHRS and CDR2 YFSETQ. The CDR3: CASSLATGPDTQYF. DNA of the CDR3: TGCGCCAGCAGCTTGGCCACAGGGCCAGATACGCAGTATTTT.

The rearrangement links TRBV7-2 to TRBJ1-5; no firm D call. From germline, CDR1 is SGHTA and CDR2 FQGNSA. Trimming removed 1 base at V and 3 bases at J, with 10 bases between. The length of the CDR3 is 15 residues. In DNA form, the CDR3 reads TGTGCCAGCAGCTTAGGACGGGCCCACAATCAGCCCCAGCATTTT. It encodes CASSLGRAHNQPQHF.

This clone was observed a handful of times. The genes are TRBV18 and TRBJ1-2; tentative D call: TRBD1 (5 bases). CDR1 is KGHSH, CDR2 LQKENI, per germline. The germline V and J ends were trimmed by 1 base and 4 bases, with 7 bases remaining between them. CDR3 length: 13 amino acids. The CDR3 bases are TGTGCCAGCTCACCACGACAGACCTATGGCTACACCTTC. Encoded protein: CASSPRQTYGYTF.

V gene TRBV5-6 combines with J gene TRBJ2-3; 9 bases are a match to TRBD1. Germline CDR1 is SGHDT and CDR2 is YYEEEE. CDR3 length: 15 amino acids. Trimming at V came to 4 bases and at J to 6 bases, leaving 9 bases not matched to a gene. The CDR3 DNA sequence: TGTGCCAGCAGCCCCGGGACAGGGCGGGGGGATACGCAGTATTTT. It specifies CASSPGTGRGDTQYF.

This clone was counted once. The chain joins TRBV7-2 to TRBJ1-2; possible D gene TRBD1, 5 bases. CDR1 and CDR2 from the germline V gene are SGHTA and FQGNSA. Trimming shortened V by 1 base and J by 4 bases, and 10 bases separated the two germline ends. The CDR3 is 14 amino acids. Written as DNA, the CDR3 is TGTGCCAGCAGCTTAGTCTCCGGGGCCTATGGCTACACCTTC. It translates to CASSLVSGAYGYTF.

The chain joins TRBV6-6 to TRBJ2-1; TRBD2 matches 7 bases. CDR1 and CDR2 (germline): MNHNY, SVGAGI (reference sequence). Trimming took 0 bases from V and 6 from J; bases not matched to a gene: 8. The CDR3 runs to 16 residues. DNA for the CDR3: TGTGCCAGCAGTTACTCGGGACTACTTCCGGGCAATGAGCAGTTCTTC. Translation gives CASSYSGLLPGNEQFF.

The chain has TRBV10-3 and TRBJ1-2; D ambiguous. Germline values: CDR1 ENHRY, CDR2 SYGVKD. Between the trimmed V and J ends, which lost 4 bases and 11 bases, there was a span of 23 bases. The CDR3 sequence is 15 residues long. This CDR3 is CAISALTDSSTNYTF. The CDR3 DNA reads as TGTGCCATCAGTGCCCTCACGGACTCCTCTACAAATTACACCTTC.

The V call is TRBV5-5, the J call TRBJ1-5; weak D call: TRBD1 (5 bases). The CDR3 sequence is 15 residues long. Germline V lookup: CDR1 SGHKS, CDR2 YYEKEE (reference sequence). The V and J ends lost 0 bases and 6 bases respectively, with 13 bases between them. In DNA form, the CDR3 reads TGTGCCAGCAGCTTGGGGGACCCGGCGCTTCAGCCCCAGCATTTT. Residues: CASSLGDPALQPQHF.

This chain links TRBV5-1 with TRBJ2-2, with a possible D match to TRBD2 (5 bases). Trimming took off 5 bases at V and 4 bases at J, with 15 bases between the two ends. CDR3 length: 15 amino acids. Germline CDR1 SGHRS, CDR2 YFSETQ. As DNA, the CDR3 is TGCGCCAGCAGTGGGTCCAACGCGGGCACCGGGGAGCTGTTTTTT. It encodes CASSGSNAGTGELFF.

The V call is TRBV11-2, the J call TRBJ2-7; D unresolved. CDR3 size: 16 residues. V was trimmed by 3 bases and J by 0 bases, leaving 15 bases between them. Germline V lookup: CDR1 SGHAT, CDR2 FQNNGV. For the CDR3, the DNA is TGTGCCAGCAGCTTTTTTACCGGGCCGAGCTCCTACGAGCAGTACTTC. Translating it yields CASSFFTGPSSYEQYF.

This chain joins TRBV6-5 and TRBJ2-7; D call uncertain. Germline V gene sequence: CDR1 MNHEY, CDR2 SVGAGI. The CDR3 totals 13 residues. The V end was cut by 3 bases, the J end by 2 bases, with 8 bases between. The CDR3 coding sequence is TGTGCCAGCAGTTATTCCGTTACCTACGAGCAGTACTTC. Translating it yields CASSYSVTYEQYF.

V gene TRBV6-5 combines with J gene TRBJ1-2, with D perhaps matching TRBD1 (5 bases). The CDR3 covers 13 residues. V was shortened by 2 bases and J by 4 bases, with 8 bases between the two germline ends. Germline V gene lookup returns CDR1 MNHEY and CDR2 SVGAGI. CDR3 bases: TGTGCCAGCAGTTACGTGGGGACCTATGGCTACACCTTC. Amino acid sequence: CASSYVGTYGYTF.

Concerning this clone itself: Other DNA sequences from this sample encode an identical CDR3 as well. The genes are TRBV6-1 and TRBJ2-5; 8 nucleotides agree with TRBD2. The V and J ends lost 2 bases and 1 base, in that order; junction bases with no gene match: 0. This CDR3 has 14 amino acids. Germline assignment: CDR1 MNHNS and CDR2 SASEGT. The CDR3 reads CASSERGGQETQYF. The CDR3 coding sequence is TGTGCCAGCAGTGAACGGGGGGGCCAAGAGACCCAGTACTTC.

The rearrangement joins TRBV6-5 to TRBJ1-1; D remains ambiguous. Trimming cost V 8 bases and J 1 base, with 17 bases left between them. The CDR3 spans 15 residues. Germline V lookup: CDR1 MNHEY, CDR2 SVGAGI. CDR3 bases: TGTGCCAGCCTTCGTGACTGGGCAGAGAACACTGAAGCTTTCTTT. Translation: CASLRDWAENTEAFF.

The gene calls are TRBV7-6 and TRBJ2-1; 8 bases agree with TRBD2. Losses at the gene ends were 4 bases for V and 6 bases for J; bases not matched to a gene: 5. This CDR3 comprises 14 residues. Germline loops: CDR1 SGHVS, CDR2 FNYEAQ. CDR3 sequence: CASSSGGSINEQFF. The CDR3 DNA follows: TGTGCCAGCAGCTCGGGGGGGTCGATCAATGAGCAGTTCTTC.

Here the CDR3 reads CASSEGRPTNYGYTF. The CDR3, as DNA: TGTGCCAGCAGTGAAGGAAGGCCTACTAACTATGGCTACACCTTC. The chain links TRBV6-1 to TRBJ1-2; D is ambiguous. CDR1 and CDR2 (germline): MNHNS, SASEGT. Trimming stripped 1 base from V and 0 bases from J, with 9 bases between. The CDR3 runs 15 residues.

V usage is TRBV19 and J usage is TRBJ1-1; 7 nucleotides line up with TRBD1. Germline V gene data show CDR1 as LNHDA and CDR2 as SQIVND (reference sequence). The CDR3 has 13 amino acids. The J segment lost 0 bases and the V segment lost 10 bases, leaving 5 bases of the junction unmatched. CDR3 coding DNA: TGTGCCACGGGGGGACAGATGAACACTGAAGCTTTCTTT. It translates to CATGGQMNTEAFF.

This sequence joins TRBV2 and TRBJ2-5; D not resolved. The CDR3 length is 12 residues. Germline lookup yields CDR1 SNHLY and CDR2 FYNNEI. V was clipped by 6 bases and J by 2 bases, with 7 bases between them. CDR3 residues: CASRQIQETQYF. For the CDR3, the DNA is TGTGCCAGCAGGCAGATACAAGAGACCCAGTACTTC.

The chain joins TRBV11-3 to TRBJ1-1; a weak D match, TRBD1 (6 bases). The germline V gene has CDR1 SGHNT and CDR2 YENEEA. V dropped 5 bases and J dropped 1 base, with 11 bases sitting between them. CDR3 size: 14 residues. The CDR3 DNA reads as TGTGCCAGCAGCAACGGACAGCCGAACACTGAAGCTTTCTTT. Encoded protein: CASSNGQPNTEAFF.

The chain employs TRBV12-3 or TRBV12-4 and TRBJ2-3; possible D gene TRBD2, 6 bases. Between the trimmed V and J ends, which lost 6 bases and 4 bases, there was a span of 11 bases. The CDR3 spans 13 residues. The CDR3 region has the DNA TGTGCCAGCAGCCCGGACTACTCAGATACGCAGTATTTT. Translated, it gives CASSPDYSDTQYF.

V and J are TRBV19 and TRBJ1-1; D possibly corresponds to TRBD1 (5 bases). The CDR3 length is 16 residues. CDR1 is LNHDA and CDR2 is SQIVND in the germline V gene (reference sequence). Trimming pared 5 bases from V and 3 bases from J, leaving 19 bases between. The CDR3 DNA sequence: TGTGCCAGTAGTCCCTCAGGGTTTGGGGGGGACACTGAAGCTTTCTTT. Translating it yields CASSPSGFGGDTEAFF.